Described below is a single T cell receptor (beta chain) sequence and its context. Its antigen remains unidentified. The CDR3 has 17 residues. The germline V gene encodes CDR1 MGHRA and CDR2 YSYEKL. J was trimmed by 7 bases and V by 0 bases; bases with no gene match: 12. Sequencing used immunoSEQ multiplex PCR; TCRdb keeps in-frame clones, though not all of them. This sample has just over 60,000 clones, with approximately 89% found just once. The record originates from a study of PD-1 blockade in classical Hodgkin lymphoma. Study overall: Patients were given intravenous nivolumab, 3 mg/kg, every 2 weeks.

General observations from the study: Before treatment, TCR diversity in newly diagnosed patients was reportedly lower than in healthy donors. CD8+ TCR diversity did not rise significantly by C4D1, unlike CD4+.

After autologous stem cell transplantation all patients relapsed, and prior brentuximab vedotin exposure differed between cohorts. The material was peripheral blood mononuclear cells (PBMCs), obtained at baseline. This sequence originates from a human donor with classical Hodgkin lymphoma. J is TRBJ1-1 and V is TRBV4-1; 9 positions agree with TRBD1. CDR3 sequence reads: CASSQDPFTGGGSEAFF. The CDR3 DNA reads TGCGCCAGCAGCCAAGATCCCTTCACAGGGGGCGGGAGTGAAGCTTTCTTT.